These 5 T cell receptor beta chains came from one sample sequenced in a study of T-cell memory formation after mild COVID-19. TCRdb reprocessed the 5' RACE reads via MiXCR and lists one record per CDR3 protein. Among about 200,000 distinct CDR3 sequences listed, about a sixth were seen once. Input material: PBMCs or a T cell subset sorted from them (not recorded which). These receptors originate from an adult woman who had mild COVID-19 (a few samples of this study predate the infection). Cell type and time point are not known.

The sample holds a few counts of this clonotype. The gene calls are TRBV5-6 and TRBJ2-6; the D gene could be TRBD1 or TRBD2 (5 bases each). Trimming took off 0 bases at V and 4 bases at J, with 14 bases between the two ends. The CDR3 covers 17 residues. CDR1 and CDR2 (germline): SGHDT, YYEEEE. CDR3 loop: CASSLAGAGAGANVLTF. The CDR3 nucleotides are TGTGCCAGCAGCTTGGCCGGGGCAGGAGCGGGGGCCAACGTCCTGACTTTC.

A few counts support this clonotype. This rearrangement joins TRBV5-1 to TRBJ1-5; D may be TRBD1 (6 bases). The germline CDR1 and CDR2 sequences are SGHRS and YFSETQ. The CDR3 is made up of 16 amino acids. Trimming cost V 4 bases and J 6 bases, with 20 bases left between them. This chain's CDR3 is CASSGSGGAASQPQHF. In DNA, the CDR3 is TGCGCCAGCAGCGGCTCGGGGGGGGCCGCGAGTCAGCCCCAGCATTTT.

V and J are TRBV29-1 and TRBJ2-2; no clear D gene. Trimming took 5 bases from V and 8 from J, leaving 6 bases between them. Germline CDR1 reads SQVTM; CDR2 reads ANQGSEA. The CDR3 is 10 residues long. The CDR3, as DNA: TGCAGCGTTCGGGCTGGGGAGCTGTTTTTT. It is translated as CSVRAGELFF.

The CDR3 DNA reads as TGTGCCAGCAGTTTGAGCGGGAGGCTTTACAATGAGCAGTTCTTC. Residues: CASSLSGRLYNEQFF. This rearrangement joins TRBV7-3 to TRBJ2-1; 9 bases agree with TRBD2. Trimming took 6 bases from V and 4 from J; bases not matched to a gene: 7. The CDR3 is 15 amino acids. Germline CDR1 and CDR2: SGHTA and FQGTGA.

The sample holds a few counts of this clonotype. An end of the junction does not agree with germline; a read error may underlie this. The CDR3 reads CRTGFTEAFF. The CDR3 bases are TGTCGAACAGGGTTCACTGAAGCTTTCTTT. V is TRBV20-1 and J is TRBJ1-1; D possibly corresponds to TRBD1 (6 bases). This CDR3 is 10 amino acids long. CDR1 DFQATT and CDR2 SNEGSKA come from the germline V gene (reference sequence).